The 9 T cell receptor beta chains presented below share a single source sample, sequenced in a study of immune evolution from preneoplasia to lung adenocarcinoma. The method was immunoSEQ multiplex PCR; TCRdb's version includes in-frame clones alone and lacks a portion of them. The table has several thousand clones, roughly 72% seen once. Sequencing was carried out using FFPE lung adenocarcinoma in situ tissue. Every receptor here comes from a donor aged 70 or older with lung adenocarcinoma. Some clones in this sample may be carry-over from other donors' samples.

V gene TRBV30 combines with J gene TRBJ2-6, with D maybe TRBD2 (5 bases). V gave up 4 bases and J gave up 12 bases, with 13 bases separating them. Germline CDR1 is GTSNPN and CDR2 is SVGIG (reference sequence). The CDR3 runs 12 residues. CDR3 nucleotides: TGTGCCTGGAAAGCGGTGGTTGGCGTCCTGACTTTC. The encoded protein is CAWKAVVGVLTF.

This clone was detected only a few times. The chain has TRBV11-1 and TRBJ1-2; D is possibly TRBD1 (6 bases). This CDR3 comprises 16 residues. V lost 5 bases, J lost 3 bases, and 19 bases lay in between. Germline V gene lookup returns CDR1 SGHAT and CDR2 FQDESV (reference sequence). This CDR3 reads CASSQGAPGADYGYTF. The CDR3 bases are TGTGCCAGCAGCCAAGGGGCCCCGGGGGCTGACTATGGCTACACCTTC.

This clone was seen more than once but under ten times. V gene TRBV19 combines with J gene TRBJ1-1, with D possibly TRBD1 on 6 matching bases. The V gene's germline CDR1 is LNHDA and CDR2 SQIVND (reference sequence). Trimming shortened V by 5 bases and J by 7 bases, and 17 bases separated the two germline ends. The CDR3 runs 14 residues. The chain's CDR3 is CASSGGGGLGEAFF. For the CDR3, the DNA is TGTGCCAGTAGTGGGGGAGGGGGGTTAGGTGAAGCTTTCTTT.

This chain joins TRBV30 and TRBJ1-6; no reliable D call. Trimming removed 5 bases at V and 9 bases at J, with 14 bases between. The CDR3 is 13 residues long. Germline values: CDR1 GTSNPN, CDR2 SVGIG (reference sequence). The CDR3 DNA is TGTGCCTGGGCGACCGGGGTTATTTCACCCCTCCACTTT. As protein: CAWATGVISPLHF.

V usage is TRBV4-1 and J usage is TRBJ2-2; 7 nucleotides match TRBD1. Germline V gives CDR1 MGHRA, CDR2 YSYEKL. This CDR3 comprises 16 residues. The J segment lost 1 base and the V segment lost 3 bases, leaving 5 bases of the junction unmatched. The CDR3 sequence is CASSQVGQLNTGELFF. The CDR3 coding sequence is TGCGCCAGCAGCCAGGTGGGACAGCTGAACACCGGGGAGCTGTTTTTT.

The CDR3 nucleotides read TGTGCCAGCACCTGGCCGGTGAACACTGAAGCTTTCTTT. Translation gives CASTWPVNTEAFF. The chain has TRBV7-2 and TRBJ1-1; D uncertain. This CDR3 has 13 amino acids. CDR1 SGHTA and CDR2 FQGNSA come from the germline V gene. The ends were cut back, 7 bases at V and 0 bases at J, with 9 bases in the middle.

The chain is built from TRBV28 and TRBJ2-6; D unresolved. V was pared by 3 bases and J by 0 bases, with 6 bases between. Germline V gene lookup returns CDR1 MDHEN and CDR2 SYDVKM. The CDR3 is made up of 15 amino acids. The CDR3: CASSFLSSGANVLTF. CDR3 nucleotide sequence: TGTGCCAGCAGTTTCTTGAGCTCTGGGGCCAACGTCCTGACTTTC.

This chain links TRBV7-2 with TRBJ2-1; TRBD2 aligns across 7 bases. The V and J ends lost 0 bases and 13 bases, in that order; junction bases with no gene match: 3. Germline V lookup: CDR1 SGHTA, CDR2 FQGNSA. CDR3 length: 12 amino acids. CDR3 coding DNA: TGTGCCAGCAGCTTAGCGGGAGGGAACCAGTTCTTC. Its protein is CASSLAGGNQFF.

This clone was seen more than once but under ten times. The V gene is TRBV7-6, the J gene TRBJ2-7; the match to TRBD2 covers 11 bases. Trimming removed 5 bases from V and 2 bases from J; junction bases left unmatched: 14. CDR1 SGHVS and CDR2 FNYEAQ come from the germline V gene. This CDR3 is 18 amino acids long. The CDR3 bases are TGTGCCAGCAGCGGAGAGGGGGCTAGCGGGGGGTTCACCTACGAGCAGTACTTC. The encoded protein is CASSGEGASGGFTYEQYF.